Listed below are T cell receptor beta chains from one sample, sequenced in a study of blood T cells in healthy people across ages. From the 5' RACE reads, TCRdb called clonotypes with MiXCR, one entry per CDR3 protein. This sample carries 1,300,000 or so distinct CDR3 sequences, approximately 63% of them seen once, and the ten largest clones take 6.5% to 8%. Sequencing input: blood. Receptors originate from a young man in good health. Both conserved end residues are trimmed from each CDR3. Fields, in order: V gene, J gene, CDR3 protein.

v_call: TRBV2
j_call: TRBJ2-7
cdr3_aa: ASKGPGRAERSSYEQY

v_call: TRBV4-2
j_call: TRBJ2-7
cdr3_aa: ASSQDPPRTVSSYEQY

v_call: TRBV4-3
j_call: TRBJ2-3
cdr3_aa: ASSQWGGPSDTQY

v_call: TRBV3-1
j_call: .
cdr3_aa: ASSPKGTEAYEQY

v_call: TRBV4-3
j_call: TRBJ2-3
cdr3_aa: ASSQVVVDTQY

v_call: TRBV4-1
j_call: TRBJ1-2
cdr3_aa: ASSQEVAGLYGYT

v_call: TRBV7-2
j_call: TRBJ2-3
cdr3_aa: ASRSQTGKPGY

v_call: TRBV12-3/TRBV12-4
j_call: TRBJ1-5
cdr3_aa: ASSFTQGDVQPQH

v_call: TRBV25-1
j_call: TRBJ1-4
cdr3_aa: ASSDTTANLEKLF

v_call: TRBV7-9
j_call: TRBJ2-1
cdr3_aa: ASSLLTSGQNNEQF

v_call: TRBV18
j_call: TRBJ1-2
cdr3_aa: ASSPLRAPNCGYT

v_call: TRBV7-2
j_call: TRBJ2-7
cdr3_aa: ASSDPPGTGFYEQY

v_call: TRBV7-8
j_call: TRBJ2-5
cdr3_aa: ASSSIGGGETQY

v_call: TRBV12-3/TRBV12-4
j_call: TRBJ1-2
cdr3_aa: ASSSVKGAGYGYT

v_call: TRBV2
j_call: TRBJ2-1
cdr3_aa: ASPAGAREQF

v_call: TRBV7-6
j_call: TRBJ2-5
cdr3_aa: ASRPNGVQETQY

v_call: TRBV3-1
j_call: TRBJ2-6
cdr3_aa: ASSQVSRAVPNSGANVLT

v_call: TRBV5-1
j_call: TRBJ1-1
cdr3_aa: ASSLATGTEAF

v_call: TRBV2
j_call: .
cdr3_aa: ASSELHEQY

v_call: TRBV6-2/TRBV6-3
j_call: TRBJ2-5
cdr3_aa: ASSYFYQETQY

v_call: TRBV7-9
j_call: TRBJ1-4
cdr3_aa: ASSSGLVNEKLF

v_call: TRBV6-2/TRBV6-3
j_call: TRBJ2-1
cdr3_aa: ASNTGTSGYNEQF

v_call: TRBV5-5
j_call: TRBJ1-2
cdr3_aa: ASSSFGSKTNYGYT

v_call: TRBV28
j_call: TRBJ2-2
cdr3_aa: ASSFMGSSGYTGELF

v_call: TRBV5-1
j_call: TRBJ1-1
cdr3_aa: ASSPGWGLDTEAF

v_call: TRBV5-1
j_call: .
cdr3_aa: ASSLVPYRSTYEQY

v_call: TRBV21-1
j_call: TRBJ1-6
cdr3_aa: ASSMDRELLNSPLH

v_call: TRBV10-3
j_call: TRBJ2-7
cdr3_aa: AISVAGDYEQY

v_call: TRBV5-5
j_call: TRBJ2-1
cdr3_aa: VSSWTASGSYNEQF

v_call: TRBV4-2
j_call: TRBJ2-7
cdr3_aa: ASSQEGSTSSTFYEQY

v_call: TRBV20-1
j_call: TRBJ2-7
cdr3_aa: SAGDRGVSYEQY

v_call: TRBV20-1
j_call: TRBJ2-7
cdr3_aa: SAPGQEAPHEQY

v_call: TRBV5-4
j_call: TRBJ2-3
cdr3_aa: ASSPTSGRAVDTQY

v_call: TRBV7-9
j_call: TRBJ1-1
cdr3_aa: ASTLKGDTEAF

v_call: TRBV10-3
j_call: TRBJ2-1
cdr3_aa: AISDNLSSYNEQF

v_call: TRBV10-3
j_call: TRBJ2-3
cdr3_aa: AVQTKTGASTDTQY

v_call: TRBV12-3/TRBV12-4
j_call: TRBJ1-6
cdr3_aa: ASSLGEGSPLH

v_call: TRBV29-1
j_call: .
cdr3_aa: SVVQGDYEQY

v_call: TRBV20-1
j_call: TRBJ1-2
cdr3_aa: SASLKRGLVGYGYT

v_call: TRBV20-1
j_call: TRBJ2-7
cdr3_aa: SARGTSGPTYEQY

v_call: TRBV6-1
j_call: .
cdr3_aa: ASSANREVYEQY

v_call: TRBV15
j_call: TRBJ2-6
cdr3_aa: ATRPDSGANVLT

v_call: TRBV3-1
j_call: TRBJ2-1
cdr3_aa: ASSLEHSYNEQF

v_call: TRBV29-1
j_call: TRBJ1-1
cdr3_aa: SVAGQGGTEAF

v_call: TRBV6-2/TRBV6-3
j_call: TRBJ2-7
cdr3_aa: ASSYSGYYEQY

v_call: TRBV7-9
j_call: TRBJ2-7
cdr3_aa: ASSFVGLDGPYEQY

v_call: TRBV6-4
j_call: TRBJ2-3
cdr3_aa: ASSDSTHRSERGQY

v_call: TRBV20-1
j_call: TRBJ2-7
cdr3_aa: SAGTETMDRGNVYEQY

v_call: TRBV12-3/TRBV12-4
j_call: TRBJ1-2
cdr3_aa: ASSLYPAGYT

v_call: TRBV7-2
j_call: TRBJ2-4
cdr3_aa: ASRGSGVIQY

v_call: TRBV29-1
j_call: TRBJ2-7
cdr3_aa: SALGLSNYEQY